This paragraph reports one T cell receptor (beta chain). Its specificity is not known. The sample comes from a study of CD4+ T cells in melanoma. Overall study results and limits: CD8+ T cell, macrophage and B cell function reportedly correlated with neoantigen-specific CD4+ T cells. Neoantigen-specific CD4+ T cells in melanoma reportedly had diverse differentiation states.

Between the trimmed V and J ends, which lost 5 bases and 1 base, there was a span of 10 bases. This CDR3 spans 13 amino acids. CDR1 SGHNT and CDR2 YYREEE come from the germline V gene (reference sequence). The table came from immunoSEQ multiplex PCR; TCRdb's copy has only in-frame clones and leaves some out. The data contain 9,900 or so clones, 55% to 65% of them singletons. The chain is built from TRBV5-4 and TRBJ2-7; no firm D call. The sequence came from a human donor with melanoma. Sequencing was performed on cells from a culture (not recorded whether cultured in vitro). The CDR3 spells CASSPRSSYEQYF. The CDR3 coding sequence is TGTGCCAGCAGTCCAAGGTCATCCTACGAGCAGTACTTC.